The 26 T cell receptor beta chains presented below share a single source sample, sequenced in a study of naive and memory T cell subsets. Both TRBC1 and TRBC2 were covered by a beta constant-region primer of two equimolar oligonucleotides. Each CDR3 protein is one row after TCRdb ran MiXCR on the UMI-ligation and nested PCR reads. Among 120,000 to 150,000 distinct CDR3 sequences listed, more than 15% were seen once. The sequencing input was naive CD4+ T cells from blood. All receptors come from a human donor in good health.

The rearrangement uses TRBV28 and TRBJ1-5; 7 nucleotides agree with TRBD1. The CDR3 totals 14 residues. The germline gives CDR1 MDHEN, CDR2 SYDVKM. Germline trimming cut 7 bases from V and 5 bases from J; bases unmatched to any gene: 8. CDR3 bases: TGTGCCAGCACCCCGGACAGGTTTGATCAGCCCCAGCATTTT. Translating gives CASTPDRFDQPQHF.

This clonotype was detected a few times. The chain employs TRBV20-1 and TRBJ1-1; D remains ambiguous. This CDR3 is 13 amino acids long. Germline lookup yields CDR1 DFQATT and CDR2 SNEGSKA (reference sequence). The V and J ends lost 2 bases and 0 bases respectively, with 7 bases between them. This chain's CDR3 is CSARWALNTEAFF. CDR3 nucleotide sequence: TGCAGTGCTAGATGGGCCCTGAACACTGAAGCTTTCTTT.

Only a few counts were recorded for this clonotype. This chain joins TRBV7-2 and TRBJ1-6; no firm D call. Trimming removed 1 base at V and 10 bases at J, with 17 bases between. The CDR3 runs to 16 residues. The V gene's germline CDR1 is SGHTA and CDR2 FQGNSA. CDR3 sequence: CASSLDPPGQLSPLHF. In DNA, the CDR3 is TGTGCCAGCAGCTTAGACCCCCCCGGGCAGCTCTCACCCCTCCACTTT.

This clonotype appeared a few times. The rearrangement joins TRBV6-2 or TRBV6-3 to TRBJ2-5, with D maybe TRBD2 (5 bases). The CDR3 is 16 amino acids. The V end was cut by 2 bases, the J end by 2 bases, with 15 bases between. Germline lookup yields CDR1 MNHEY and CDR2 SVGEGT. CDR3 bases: TGTGCCAGCAGTTACGAGGGCCGAAAAATTCAAGAGACCCAGTACTTC. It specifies CASSYEGRKIQETQYF.

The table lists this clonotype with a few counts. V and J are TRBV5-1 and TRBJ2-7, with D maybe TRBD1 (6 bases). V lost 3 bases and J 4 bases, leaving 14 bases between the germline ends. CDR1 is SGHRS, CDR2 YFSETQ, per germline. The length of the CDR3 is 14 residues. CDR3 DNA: TGCGCCAGCAGCTACCCGGGACACCCTTACGAGCAGTACTTC. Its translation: CASSYPGHPYEQYF. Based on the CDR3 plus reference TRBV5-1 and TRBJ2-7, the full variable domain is KAGVTQTPRYLIKTRGQQVTLSCSPISGHRSVSWYQQTPGQGLQFLFEYFSETQRNKGNFPGRFSGRQFSNSRSEMNVSTLELGDSALYLCASSYPGHPYEQYFGPGTRLTVT.

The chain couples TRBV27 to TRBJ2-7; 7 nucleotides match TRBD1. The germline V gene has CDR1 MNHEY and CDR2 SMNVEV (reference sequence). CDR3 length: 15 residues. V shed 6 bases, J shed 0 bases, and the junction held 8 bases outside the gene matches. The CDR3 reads CASRRSWDSSYEQYF. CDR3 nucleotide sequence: TGTGCCAGCAGGAGATCCTGGGACAGCTCCTACGAGCAGTACTTC.

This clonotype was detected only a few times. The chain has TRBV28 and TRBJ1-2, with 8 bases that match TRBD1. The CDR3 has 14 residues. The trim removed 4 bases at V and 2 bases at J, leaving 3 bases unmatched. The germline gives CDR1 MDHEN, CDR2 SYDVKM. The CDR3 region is CASSWTGINYGYTF. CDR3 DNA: TGTGCCAGCAGTTGGACAGGGATCAACTATGGCTACACCTTC.

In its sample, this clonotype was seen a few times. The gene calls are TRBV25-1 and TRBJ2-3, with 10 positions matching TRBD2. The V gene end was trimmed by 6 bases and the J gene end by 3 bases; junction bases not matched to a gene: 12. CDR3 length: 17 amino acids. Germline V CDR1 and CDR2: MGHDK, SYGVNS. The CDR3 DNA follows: TGTGCCAGCAGAGCTAGCGGGAGAGTTATCATGACAGATACGCAGTATTTT. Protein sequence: CASRASGRVIMTDTQYF.

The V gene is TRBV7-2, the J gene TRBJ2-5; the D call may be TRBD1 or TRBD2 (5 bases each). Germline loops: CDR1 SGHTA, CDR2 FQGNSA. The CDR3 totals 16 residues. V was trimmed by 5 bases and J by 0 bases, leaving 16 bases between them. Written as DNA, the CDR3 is TGTGCCAGCAGCCTTCGTCGCAGGGAGTACCAAGAGACCCAGTACTTC. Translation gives CASSLRRREYQETQYF.

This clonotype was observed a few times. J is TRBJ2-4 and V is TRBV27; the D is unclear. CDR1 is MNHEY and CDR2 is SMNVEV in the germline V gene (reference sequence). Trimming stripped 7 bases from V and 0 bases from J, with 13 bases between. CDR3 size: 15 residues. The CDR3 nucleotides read TGTGCCAGCACGACTTTCGGGTTAGCCAAAAACATTCAGTACTTC. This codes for CASTTFGLAKNIQYF.

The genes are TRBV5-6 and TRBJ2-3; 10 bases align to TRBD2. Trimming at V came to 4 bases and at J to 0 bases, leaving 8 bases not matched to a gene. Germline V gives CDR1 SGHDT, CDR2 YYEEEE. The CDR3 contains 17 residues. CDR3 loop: CASSNPGLAESTDTQYF. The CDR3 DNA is TGTGCCAGCAGCAACCCCGGACTAGCGGAGAGCACAGATACGCAGTATTTT.

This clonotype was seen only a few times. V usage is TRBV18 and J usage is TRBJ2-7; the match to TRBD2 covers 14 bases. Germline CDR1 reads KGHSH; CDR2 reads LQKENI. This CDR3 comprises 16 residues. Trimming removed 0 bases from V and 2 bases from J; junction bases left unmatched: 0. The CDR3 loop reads CASSPPGLAGAYEQYF. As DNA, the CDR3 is TGTGCCAGCTCACCACCGGGACTAGCGGGAGCCTACGAGCAGTACTTC.

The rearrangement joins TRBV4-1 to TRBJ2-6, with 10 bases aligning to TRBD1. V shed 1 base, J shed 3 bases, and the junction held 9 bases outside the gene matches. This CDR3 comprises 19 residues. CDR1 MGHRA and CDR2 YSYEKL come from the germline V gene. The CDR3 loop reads CASSQAGQGVFGGANVLTF. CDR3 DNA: TGCGCCAGCAGCCAAGCCGGACAGGGGGTCTTTGGTGGGGCCAACGTCCTGACTTTC.

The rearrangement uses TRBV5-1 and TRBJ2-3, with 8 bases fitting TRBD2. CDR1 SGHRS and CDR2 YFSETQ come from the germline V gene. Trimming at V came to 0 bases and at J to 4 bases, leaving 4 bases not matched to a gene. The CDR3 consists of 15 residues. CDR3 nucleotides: TGCGCCAGCAGCTTGGAACGGCGGGAGGCAGATACGCAGTATTTT. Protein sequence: CASSLERREADTQYF.

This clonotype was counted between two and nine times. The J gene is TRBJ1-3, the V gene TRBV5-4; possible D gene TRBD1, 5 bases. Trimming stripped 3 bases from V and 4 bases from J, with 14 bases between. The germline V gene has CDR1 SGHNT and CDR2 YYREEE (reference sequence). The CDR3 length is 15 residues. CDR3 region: CASSSDLRDGNTIYF. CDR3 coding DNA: TGTGCCAGCAGCTCCGACCTCAGGGACGGAAACACCATATATTTT.

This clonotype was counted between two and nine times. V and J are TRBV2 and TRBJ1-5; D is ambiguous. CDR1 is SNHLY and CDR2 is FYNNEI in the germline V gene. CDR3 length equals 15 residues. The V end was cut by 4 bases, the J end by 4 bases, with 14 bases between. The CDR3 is CASSVRGAENQPQHF. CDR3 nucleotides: TGTGCCAGCAGTGTTCGAGGAGCCGAGAATCAGCCCCAGCATTTT.

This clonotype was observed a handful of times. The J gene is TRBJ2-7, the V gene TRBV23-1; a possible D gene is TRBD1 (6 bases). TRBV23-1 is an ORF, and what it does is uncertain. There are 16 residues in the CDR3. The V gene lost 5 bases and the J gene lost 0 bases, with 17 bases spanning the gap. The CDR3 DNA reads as TGCGCCAGCAGTTCGAACGACAGGCCGAGCTCCTACGAGCAGTACTTC. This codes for CASSSNDRPSSYEQYF.

The CDR3 sequence is CASTVGGNTEAFF. The CDR3 nucleotides read TGTGCCAGCACCGTTGGGGGGAACACTGAAGCTTTCTTT. J is TRBJ1-1 and V is TRBV3-1, with D perhaps TRBD1 (5 bases). The CDR3 has 13 amino acids. The germline V gene encodes CDR1 LGHDT and CDR2 YNNKEL (reference sequence). V was shortened by 7 bases and J by 1 base, with 10 bases between the two germline ends.

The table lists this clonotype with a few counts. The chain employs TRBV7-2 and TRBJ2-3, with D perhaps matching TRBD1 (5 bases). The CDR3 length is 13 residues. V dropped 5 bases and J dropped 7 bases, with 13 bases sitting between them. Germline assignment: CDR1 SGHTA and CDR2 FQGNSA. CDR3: CASSNTPGNTQYF. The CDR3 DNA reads TGTGCCAGCAGCAATACACCAGGGAATACGCAGTATTTT.

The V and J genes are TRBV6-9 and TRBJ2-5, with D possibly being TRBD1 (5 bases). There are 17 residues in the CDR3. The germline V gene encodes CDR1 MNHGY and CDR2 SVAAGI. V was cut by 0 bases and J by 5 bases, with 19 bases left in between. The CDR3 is CASSYSNPGIFFETQYF. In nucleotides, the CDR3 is TGTGCCAGCAGTTATTCGAATCCAGGGATATTTTTTGAGACCCAGTACTTC.

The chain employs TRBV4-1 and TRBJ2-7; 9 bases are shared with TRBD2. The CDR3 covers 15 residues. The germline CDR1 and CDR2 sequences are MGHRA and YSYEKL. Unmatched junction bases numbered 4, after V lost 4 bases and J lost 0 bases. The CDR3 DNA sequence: TGCGCCAGCAGCCCGGCGGGAGGGTACTCCTACGAGCAGTACTTC. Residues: CASSPAGGYSYEQYF.

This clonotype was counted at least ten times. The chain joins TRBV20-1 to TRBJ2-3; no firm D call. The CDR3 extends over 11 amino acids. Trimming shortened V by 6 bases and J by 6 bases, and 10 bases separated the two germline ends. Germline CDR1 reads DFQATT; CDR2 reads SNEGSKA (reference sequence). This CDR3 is CSARVPDTQYF. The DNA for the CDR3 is TGCAGTGCACGAGTTCCGGATACGCAGTATTTT.

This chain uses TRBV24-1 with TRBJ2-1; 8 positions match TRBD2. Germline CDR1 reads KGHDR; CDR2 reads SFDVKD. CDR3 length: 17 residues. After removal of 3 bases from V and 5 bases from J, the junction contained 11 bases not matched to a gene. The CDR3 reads CATSDRSREGQHNEQFF. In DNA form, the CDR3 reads TGTGCCACCAGTGATCGATCCCGGGAGGGCCAACACAATGAGCAGTTCTTC.

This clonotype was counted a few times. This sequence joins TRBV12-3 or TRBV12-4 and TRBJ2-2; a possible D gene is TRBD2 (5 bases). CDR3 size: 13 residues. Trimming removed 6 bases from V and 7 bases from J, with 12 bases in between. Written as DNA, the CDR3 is TGTGCCAGCAGCCCCCGGGGATACGGGGAGCTGTTTTTT. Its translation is CASSPRGYGELFF.

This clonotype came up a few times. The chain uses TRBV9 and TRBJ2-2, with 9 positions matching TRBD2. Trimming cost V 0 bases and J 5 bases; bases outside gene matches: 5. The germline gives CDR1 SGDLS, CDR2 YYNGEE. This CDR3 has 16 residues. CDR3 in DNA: TGTGCCAGCAGCGTAGGTAGCGGGAGCTGGACCGGGGAGCTGTTTTTT. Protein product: CASSVGSGSWTGELFF. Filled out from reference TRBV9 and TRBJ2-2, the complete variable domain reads DSGVTQTPKHLITATGQRVTLRCSPRSGDLSVYWYQQSLDQGLQFLIQYYNGEERAKGNILERFSAQQFPDLHSELNLSSLELGDSALYFCASSVGSGSWTGELFFGEGSRLTVL.

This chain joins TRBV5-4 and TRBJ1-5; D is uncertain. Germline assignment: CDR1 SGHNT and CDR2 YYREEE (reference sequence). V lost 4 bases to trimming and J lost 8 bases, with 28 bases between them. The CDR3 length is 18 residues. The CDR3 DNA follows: TGTGCCAGCAGCCATACTGACCGACTTTACCCCCAACTAAAGCCCCAGCATTTT. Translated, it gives CASSHTDRLYPQLKPQHF.